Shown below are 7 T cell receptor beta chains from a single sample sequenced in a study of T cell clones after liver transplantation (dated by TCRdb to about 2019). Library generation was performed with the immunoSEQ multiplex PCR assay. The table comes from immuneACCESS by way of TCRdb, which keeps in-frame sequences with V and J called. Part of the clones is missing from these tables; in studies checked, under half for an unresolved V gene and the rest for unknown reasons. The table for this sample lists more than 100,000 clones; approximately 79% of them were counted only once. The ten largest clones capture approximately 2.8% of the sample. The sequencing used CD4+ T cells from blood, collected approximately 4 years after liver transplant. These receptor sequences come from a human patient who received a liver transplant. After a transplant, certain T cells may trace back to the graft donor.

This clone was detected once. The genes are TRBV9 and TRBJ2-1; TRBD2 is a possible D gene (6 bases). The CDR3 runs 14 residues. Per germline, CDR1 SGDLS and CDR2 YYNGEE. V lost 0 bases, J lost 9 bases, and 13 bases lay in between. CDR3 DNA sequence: TGTGCCAGCAGCGTAGAGTCGGGAGTTATTGAGCAGTTCTTC. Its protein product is CASSVESGVIEQFF.

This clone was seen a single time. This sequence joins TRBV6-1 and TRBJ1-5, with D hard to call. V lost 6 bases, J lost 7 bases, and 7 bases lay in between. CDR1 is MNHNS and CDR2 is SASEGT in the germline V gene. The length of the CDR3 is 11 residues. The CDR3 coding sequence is TGTGCCAGCAGCGGCAGACAGCCCCAGCATTTT. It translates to CASSGRQPQHF.

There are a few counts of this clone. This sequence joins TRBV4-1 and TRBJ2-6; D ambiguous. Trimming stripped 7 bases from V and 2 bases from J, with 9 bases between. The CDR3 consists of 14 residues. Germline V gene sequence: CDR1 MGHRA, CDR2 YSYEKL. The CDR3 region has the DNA TGCGCCAGCAAGTCTCAGGCTGGGGCCAACGTCCTGACTTTC. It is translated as CASKSQAGANVLTF.

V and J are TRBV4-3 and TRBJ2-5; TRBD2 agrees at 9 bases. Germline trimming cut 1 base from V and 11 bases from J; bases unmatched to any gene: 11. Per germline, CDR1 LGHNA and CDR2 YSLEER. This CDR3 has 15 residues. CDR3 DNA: TGCGCCAGCAGCCAAGGATTAGCGGGGGCTAGGGAGCAGTACTTC. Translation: CASSQGLAGAREQYF.

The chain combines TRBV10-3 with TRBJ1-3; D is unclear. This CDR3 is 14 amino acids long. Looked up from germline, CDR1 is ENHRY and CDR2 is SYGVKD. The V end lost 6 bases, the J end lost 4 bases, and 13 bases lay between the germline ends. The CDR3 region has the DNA TGTGCCATCAGGGGCGTGGACGGGGGAAACACCATATATTTT. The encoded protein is CAIRGVDGGNTIYF.

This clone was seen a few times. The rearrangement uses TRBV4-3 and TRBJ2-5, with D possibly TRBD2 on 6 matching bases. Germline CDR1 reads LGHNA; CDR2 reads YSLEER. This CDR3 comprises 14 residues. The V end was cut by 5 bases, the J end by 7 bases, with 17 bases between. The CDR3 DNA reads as TGCGCCAGCAGCGACAACTTGGGGGGAAGGACCCAGTACTTC. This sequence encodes CASSDNLGGRTQYF.

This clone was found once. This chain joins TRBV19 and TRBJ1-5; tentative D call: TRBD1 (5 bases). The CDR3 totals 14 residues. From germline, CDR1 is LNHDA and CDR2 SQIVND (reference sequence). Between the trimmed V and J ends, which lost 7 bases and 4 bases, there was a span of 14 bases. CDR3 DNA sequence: TGTGCCAGTAATCAGGGATGGGGAAATCAGCCCCAGCATTTT. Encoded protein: CASNQGWGNQPQHF. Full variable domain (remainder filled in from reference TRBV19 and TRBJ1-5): DGGITQSPKYLFRKEGQNVTLSCEQNLNHDAMYWYRQDPGQGLRLIYYSQIVNDFQKGDIAEGYSVSREKKESFPLTVTSAQKNPTAFYLCASNQGWGNQPQHFGDGTRLSIL.